These T cell receptor beta chains were read from a single sample in a study of T cell responses to AZD1222 COVID-19 vaccine. Generated by immunoSEQ multiplex PCR, the TCRdb table keeps only in-frame clones and is missing some. The sample lists around 130,000 clones, 91% occurring once. The sequenced sample was peripheral blood, obtained 28 days after the second AZD1222 dose. Receptor source: an adult who received the AZD1222 COVID-19 vaccine. Both conserved end residues are part of each CDR3. Fields, in order: V gene, D gene, clone size, J gene, CDR3 protein, CDR3 DNA. D genes are given only for firm matches. Clone size is given for some rows only: seen once, a few or many times, or a class if the clone is expanded.

>TRBV7-9|TRBD2|-|TRBJ2-2
CASRLLSGGSNTGELFF
TGTGCCAGCAGACTCCTAAGCGGGGGGTCGAACACCGGGGAGCTGTTTTTT
>TRBV27|TRBD1|-|TRBJ1-2
CASSPGTEPYGYTF
TGTGCCAGCAGCCCCGGGACAGAACCCTATGGCTACACCTTC
>TRBV19|-|-|TRBJ1-5
CASSIQGHSNQPQHF
TGTGCCAGTAGTATACAGGGGCATAGCAATCAGCCCCAGCATTTT
>TRBV29-1|-|-|TRBJ1-4
CSVVASTNEKLFF
TGCAGCGTTGTGGCCTCGACTAATGAAAAACTGTTTTTT
>TRBV6-2/TRBV6-3|-|-|TRBJ1-1
CASSYMSDRAEAFF
TGTGCCAGCAGTTATATGTCAGATCGCGCTGAAGCTTTCTTT
>TRBV7-9|-|-|TRBJ1-2
CASSWEGNYGYTF
TGTGCCAGCAGCTGGGAGGGTAACTATGGCTACACCTTC
>TRBV4-3|-|-|TRBJ1-4
CASSQQGLGNEKLFF
TGCGCCAGCAGCCAACAGGGTCTTGGTAATGAAAAACTGTTTTTT
>TRBV19|TRBD2|-|TRBJ2-3
CASSERLAGEDTQYF
TGTGCCAGTAGTGAACGACTAGCGGGAGAGGATACGCAGTATTTT
>TRBV12-3/TRBV12-4|-|once|TRBJ2-3
CASLPGDTDTQYF
TGTGCCAGCCTCCCCGGAGACACAGATACGCAGTATTTT
>TRBV12-3/TRBV12-4|-|-|TRBJ2-2
CASSLGATGELFF
TGTGCCAGCAGCCTGGGCGCCACCGGGGAGCTGTTTTTT
>TRBV27|-|-|TRBJ2-1
CASSLPPFRMEFF
TGTGCCAGCAGTTTGCCCCCTTTTCGGATGGAGTTCTTC
>TRBV4-3|-|-|TRBJ1-2
CASSQYGQTSYGYTF
TGCGCCAGCAGCCAATACGGACAGACGAGCTATGGCTACACCTTC
>TRBV19|TRBD2|-|TRBJ2-1
CASSMSGRANDEQFF
TGTGCCAGTAGTATGAGCGGGAGGGCCAACGATGAGCAGTTCTTC
>TRBV7-2|TRBD1|-|TRBJ2-1
CASSLRTGAVSEQFF
TGTGCCAGCAGCTTACGGACAGGGGCTGTTAGTGAGCAGTTCTTC
>TRBV12-3/TRBV12-4|-|-|TRBJ1-1
CASSGQTTTEAFF
TGTGCCAGCAGTGGACAGACCACGACTGAAGCTTTCTTT
>TRBV18|-|-|TRBJ2-2
CASSPGTANTGELFF
TGTGCCAGCTCACCAGGGACGGCGAACACCGGGGAGCTGTTTTTT
>TRBV4-1|-|few|TRBJ1-6
CASSLRDGLRGNSPLHF
TGCGCCAGCAGCTTACGGGACGGGCTGAGGGGGAATTCACCCCTCCACTTT
>TRBV5-6|-|once|TRBJ1-5
CASSLGPGAGGNQPQHF
TGTGCCAGCAGCTTGGGGCCAGGGGCAGGGGGCAATCAGCCCCAGCATTTT
>TRBV5-8|-|-|TRBJ2-5
CASRPGRAWQTQYF
TGTGCCAGCAGGCCGGGGAGAGCGTGGCAGACCCAGTACTTC
>TRBV7-2|-|-|TRBJ2-1
CASSLAPTGNNEQFF
TGTGCCAGCAGCTTAGCCCCGACTGGAAACAATGAGCAGTTCTTC